This TCR beta chain derives from a study of shared clonotypes between healthy human individuals. General observations from the study: Researchers found naive subsets generally carried larger estimated richness than memory subsets. Expectations were that clonotype sharing among donors would be affected by sequencing depth. Shared clonotypes: about 5% naive CD4, around 4% naive CD8, about 2.2% memory CD4, approximately 0.4% memory CD8.

Genomic DNA per cell subset filled all wells of several immunoSEQ plates. Using immunoSEQ multiplex PCR, the repertoire was profiled, and TCRdb retains in-frame clones only, with some absent. Among some 2.4 million clones listed, under 95% were seen once. The CDR3 has 17 residues. In germline, CDR1 is SGHTS, CDR2 YDEGEE. V was trimmed by 3 bases and J by 1 base, leaving 19 bases between them. A note on this clone: Antigen specificity is unknown.

The sample consisted of naive CD4+ T cells from PBMCs. The subset here: CD45RA+ positively selected. V usage is TRBV5-8 and J usage is TRBJ1-2; D is undetermined. This TCR was recovered from a man younger than 30 in good health. Some clones in this sample may be carry-over from other donors' samples. The CDR3 protein is CASSSPIAMPLNYGYTF. The CDR3, as DNA: TGTGCCAGCAGCTCGCCTATTGCGATGCCCCTTAACTATGGCTACACCTTC.